This T cell receptor gamma chain was recorded in a study of human gamma delta and Vdelta1 T cells. Study results and limitations: Acute myeloid leukemia was reportedly broadly targeted by polyclonal Delta One T cells.

The germline V gene has CDR1 EGSNGY and CDR2 YDSYNSKV. This CDR3 contains 17 residues. V trimming: 1 base; J trimming: 1 base; junction bases outside the gene matches: 13. TCRdb re-analyzed the PCR reads via CATT. Of 8,500 to 9,500 gamma-chain clones listed, about 46% are singletons. Worth noting for this clone: Antigen specificity is unknown.

Source material: Vdelta1 gamma-delta T cells from blood grown in culture (DOT cells). This sequence joins TRGV2 and TRGJ1 or TRGJ2. The receptor was derived from a human donor in good health. CDR3 sequence reads: CATWDGTSDPNYYKKLF. As DNA, the CDR3 is TGTGCCACCTGGGACGGAACATCGGATCCAAATTATTATAAGAAACTCTTT.